In this sample, the clone carrying this T cell receptor beta chain turned up once. Germline values: CDR1 SGHNT, CDR2 YYREEE (reference sequence). This CDR3 contains 14 residues. The V gene end was trimmed by 4 bases and the J gene end by 0 bases; junction bases not matched to a gene: 3. Here immunoSEQ multiplex PCR was the method, and the copy in TCRdb shows in-frame clones only, minus some. The sample holds some 2,000,000 clones, about 95% seen once. This entry comes from a study of shared clonotypes between healthy human individuals. The sequenced sample was naive CD4+ T cells sorted from blood. Subset of the sample: CD45RA+ positively selected. The chain employs TRBV5-4 and TRBJ1-1; 7 nucleotides align to TRBD1. The source of this sequence is a man between 18 and 29 years old in good health. CDR3 DNA sequence: TGTGCCAGCAGCGGGGACAGAATGAACACTGAAGCTTTCTTT. It codes for CASSGDRMNTEAFF.